This TCR beta chain was captured by sequencing in a study of T cell repertoires in cytomegalovirus infection. Overall study results and limits: The study identified carriers of CMV plus the relevant HLA from cumulative public TCR beta family frequency. The response measured ex vivo was dominated by TCR beta clonotypes (HLA-C-restricted and CMV-specific).

Note on this clonotype: Its antigen is as yet unknown.

The CDR3 totals 15 residues. V was clipped by 2 bases and J by 2 bases; unmatched bases: 5. Germline V gene lookup returns CDR1 MNHNY and CDR2 SVGAGI (reference sequence). MiXCR, applied by TCRdb to the reads, yields one record per CDR3 protein. The data contain 45,000 to 55,000 distinct CDR3 sequences, 20% to 25% of them seen just once; the ten biggest clones take up around nine tenths. The sample in question was CD8+ T cells from cultured PBMCs, obtained from culture after CMV antigen stimulation. This receptor was identified in a human donor in good health (CMV status not recorded). Some clones in this sample may be carry-over from other donors' samples. The rearrangement uses TRBV6-6 and TRBJ1-1, with 7 bases identical to TRBD1. CDR3 nucleotide sequence: TGTGCCAGCAGTTACCGACAGGGACAAAACACTGAAGCTTTCTTT. This translates into CASSYRQGQNTEAFF.